This TCR beta chain was sequenced in a study of beta chain features in type 1 diabetes. Findings and caveats of the study: PCR might preferentially amplify shorter templates, equally in patients and controls. Small HLA sub-analyses could not settle whether HLA shapes TCRB rearrangement.

The CDR3 contains 14 residues. Germline V gene data show CDR1 as ENHRY and CDR2 as SYGVKD. Trimming left V 4 bases short and J 1 base short, with 5 bases between. In the case of this clone: What it binds is unknown.

The isolated RNA, all of it, was reverse transcribed, so expressed TCRB transcripts were what got sequenced. TCRdb's table, derived via immunoSEQ multiplex PCR, lists solely in-frame clones and lacks some. This table has hundreds of thousands of clones, roughly 15% appearing once. The receptor's source is a man aged 18 to 30 in good health. The chain uses TRBV10-3 and TRBJ2-6; no clear D gene. Sequenced material: naive CD4+ T cells from blood. This CDR3 is CAISALSGANVLTF. The CDR3 bases are TGTGCCATCAGTGCCTTATCTGGGGCCAACGTCCTGACTTTC.